Sequencing of this T cell receptor beta chain was carried out in a study of cytomegalovirus exposure and HLA in healthy donors. Study conclusions and caveats: A later analysis found that most CMV-associated TCR beta chains appeared HLA-restricted. Presence/absence comparisons presumed near-even sequencing depth among donors. Some V segments, TRBV6-2 and TRBV6-3 among them, were indistinguishable and were therefore excluded. Later on, an analysis showed TCR association rates differing by HLA locus, with DRB1 the most and HLA-C the fewest.

Use of 60 Vbeta and 13 Jbeta primers characterized the PCR. Produced via immunoSEQ multiplex PCR; TCRdb's table is partial and in-frame only. This table holds about 200,000 clones, 70% to 80% found once. This clone was counted only a few times. What it recognizes is unknown. One end of the junction does not line up with germline, which may come from a read error. CDR3 size: 13 residues. Germline values: CDR1 SGHDT, CDR2 YYEEEE. Sequencing input: PBMCs. The chain couples TRBV5-6 to TRBJ2-7; tentatively, D is TRBD2 (5 bases). The TCR comes from a girl aged 10 to 17 in good health and CMV-seropositive. The CDR3 sequence is CASTLGVNYEQYF. CDR3 bases: TGTGCCAGCACCTTGGGAGTTAACTACGAGCAGTACTTC.